These 27 T cell receptor beta chains were all obtained from the same sample, sequenced in a study of blood T cells in healthy people across ages. A second PCR of 7 to 11 cycles used a sample-barcoded 5' primer and a J-beta primer mix. Each CDR3 protein gets one entry after TCRdb re-called the 5' RACE reads with MiXCR. The sample records hundreds of thousands of distinct CDR3 sequences, around 49% being singletons. The sample was blood. The receptors shown here come from a woman between 55 and 75 years old in good health.

This clonotype has a handful of counts. The J gene is TRBJ2-7, the V gene TRBV4-2; D assignment may be TRBD1 or TRBD2 (6 bases each). CDR3 length equals 14 residues. The ends were cut back, 1 base at V and 5 bases at J, with 12 bases in the middle. CDR1 is LGHNA, CDR2 YNFKEQ, per germline. The chain's CDR3 is CASSQGGAGNEQYF. CDR3 sequence (DNA): TGTGCCAGCAGCCAAGGGGGGGCCGGGAACGAGCAGTACTTC.

This clonotype came up a few times. The chain is built from TRBV28 and TRBJ2-7, with 9 bases aligning to TRBD1. J lost 5 bases, V lost 4 bases, and 9 bases had no gene match. The CDR3 has 15 amino acids. CDR1 is MDHEN, CDR2 SYDVKM, per germline. The CDR3 here is CASSSLDGTGNEQYF. In DNA form, the CDR3 reads TGTGCCAGCAGTTCCCTCGACGGGACAGGGAACGAGCAGTACTTC.

This clonotype occurred a few times. V gene TRBV20-1 combines with J gene TRBJ2-1; 10 positions match TRBD1. Gene TRBJ2-7 matches the end of the DNA better, so the J call may be wrong. The CDR3 has 15 residues. The germline gives CDR1 DFQATT, CDR2 SNEGSKA (reference sequence). CDR3 nucleotides: TGCAGTGCCCTTCAGGCGGACAGGGGGGACAATGAGCAGTACTTC. This codes for CSALQADRGDNEQYF.

The rearrangement uses TRBV9 and TRBJ2-7; 9 bases agree with TRBD2. Trimming removed 0 bases from V and 3 bases from J; junction bases left unmatched: 7. CDR1 is SGDLS and CDR2 is YYNGEE in the germline V gene. This CDR3 is built from 16 residues. For the CDR3, the DNA is TGTGCCAGCAGCGTAGCGGCTAGCGGGGAACTCTACGAGCAGTACTTC. Translation gives CASSVAASGELYEQYF.

This clonotype was detected only once. The V gene is TRBV6-5, the J gene TRBJ1-5; D is possibly TRBD1 (5 bases). Trimming took off 8 bases at V and 0 bases at J, with 11 bases between the two ends. This CDR3 has 14 residues. In germline, CDR1 is MNHEY, CDR2 SVGAGI. The CDR3 loop reads CASGMGGSNQPQHF. The CDR3 nucleotides are TGTGCCAGCGGAATGGGGGGTAGCAATCAGCCCCAGCATTTT.

The chain joins TRBV4-2 to TRBJ2-3, with 9 bases that match TRBD2. The V gene's germline CDR1 is LGHNA and CDR2 YNFKEQ. The CDR3 is 17 amino acids. V lost 1 base, J lost 0 bases, and 5 bases stayed unmatched. CDR3: CASSQGLAELSTDTQYF. DNA of the CDR3: TGTGCCAGCAGCCAAGGACTAGCGGAACTTAGCACAGATACGCAGTATTTT.

This clonotype was seen once. This chain uses TRBV28 with TRBJ2-3; D is unresolved. CDR1 MDHEN and CDR2 SYDVKM come from the germline V gene. V lost 4 bases and J lost 0, with 14 bases in between. The CDR3 length is 16 residues. This CDR3 is CASSSEVQISTDTQYF. The CDR3 region has the DNA TGTGCCAGCAGTTCCGAGGTGCAAATTAGCACAGATACGCAGTATTTT. The full variable domain, its missing parts supplied by reference TRBV28 and TRBJ2-3, is DVKVTQSSRYLVKRTGEKVFLECVQDMDHENMFWYRQDPGLGLRLIYFSYDVKMKEKGDIPEGYSVSREKKERFSLILESASTNQTSMYLCASSSEVQISTDTQYFGPGTRLTVL.

The gene calls are TRBV7-2 and TRBJ2-4; no clear D. With the DNA end fitting TRBJ2-7 better, the J assignment may be wrong. The CDR3 is 15 amino acids. Germline V gene data show CDR1 as SGHTA and CDR2 as FQGNSA. The DNA of the CDR3 is TGTGCCAGCAGCTTAGGCCCCGGACGGTTATACGAGCAGTACTTC. As protein: CASSLGPGRLYEQYF.

The V call is TRBV2, the J call TRBJ1-5; a possible D gene is TRBD1 (5 bases). The length of the CDR3 is 15 residues. Trimming took off 3 bases at V and 6 bases at J, with 15 bases between the two ends. The V gene's germline CDR1 is SNHLY and CDR2 FYNNEI. The CDR3 nucleotides read TGTGCCAGCAGTGAGGGCAGGGCGGTGACTCAGCCCCAGCATTTT. It specifies CASSEGRAVTQPQHF.

This clonotype is a singleton in its sample. The V call is TRBV4-3, the J call TRBJ2-4, with 13 nucleotides matching TRBD2. The CDR3 runs 20 residues. The germline V gene encodes CDR1 LGHNA and CDR2 YSLEER. Unmatched junction bases numbered 8, after V lost 0 bases and J lost 0 bases. The CDR3 reads CASSQERGTSGKLAKNIQYF. CDR3 DNA sequence: TGCGCCAGCAGCCAAGAGAGGGGGACTAGCGGGAAACTAGCCAAAAACATTCAGTACTTC.

The chain is built from TRBV29-1 and TRBJ2-3; 11 bases fit TRBD2. CDR3 size: 16 residues. CDR1 and CDR2 (germline): SQVTM, ANQGSEA. The CDR3 is CSSRGTSGTSTDTQYF. Here the CDR3 DNA reads TGCAGTTCGAGGGGGACTAGCGGCACTAGCACAGATACGCAGTATTTT.

The rearrangement uses TRBV20-1 and TRBJ2-7; possibly TRBD2 for D (5 bases). Germline-derived CDR1 and CDR2 are DFQATT and SNEGSKA (reference sequence). This CDR3 contains 14 residues. The V end was cut by 4 bases, the J end by 0 bases, with 13 bases between. Here the CDR3 DNA reads TGCAGTGCTATCGCCCCGGACTCCTCCTACGAGCAGTACTTC. Translation: CSAIAPDSSYEQYF.

As regards this clonotype: Mismatch with germline at one junction end may stem from a read error. The chain combines TRBV29-1 with TRBJ2-1, with TRBD2 as a possible D gene (6 bases). Germline CDR1 and CDR2: SQVTM and ANQGSEA. The CDR3 runs 17 residues. The DNA for the CDR3 is TGCAGCGCAACCTCCACCACCCGACTAGTTTTAACGGATGAGCGGTTCTTC. Its protein product is CSATSTTRLVLTDERFF.

V usage is TRBV20-1 and J usage is TRBJ1-2; D is undetermined. Germline loops: CDR1 DFQATT, CDR2 SNEGSKA (reference sequence). The CDR3 has 13 amino acids. V lost 5 bases, J lost 4 bases, and 14 bases lay in between. This chain's CDR3 is CSALEDGGYGYTF. CDR3 DNA sequence: TGCAGTGCTCTCGAGGACGGTGGCTATGGCTACACCTTC.

The chain links TRBV5-1 to TRBJ2-1; the match to TRBD1 covers 8 bases. The J call may be incorrect, as the DNA end agrees better with TRBJ2-7. This CDR3 contains 14 residues. Germline assignment: CDR1 SGHRS and CDR2 YFSETQ. CDR3 region: CASSWTGSGNEQYF. In DNA form, the CDR3 reads TGCGCCAGCAGTTGGACAGGGTCAGGGAATGAGCAGTACTTC.

The gene calls are TRBV29-1 and TRBJ1-4, with a possible D match to TRBD1 (5 bases). This CDR3 has 13 amino acids. Germline CDR1 SQVTM, CDR2 ANQGSEA. V gave up 4 bases and J gave up 8 bases, with 14 bases separating them. The CDR3 sequence is CSVVGDPSEKLFF. The CDR3 DNA reads as TGCAGCGTTGTGGGGGATCCGTCGGAAAAACTGTTTTTT.

The chain carries TRBV6-4 and TRBJ1-2, with D perhaps TRBD1 (6 bases). The length of the CDR3 is 14 residues. Germline V CDR1 and CDR2: MRHNA, SNTAGT. V was cut by 2 bases and J by 4 bases, with 11 bases left in between. CDR3 in amino acids: CASSDLLGGYGYTF. DNA for the CDR3: TGTGCCAGCAGTGACCTTTTAGGGGGCTATGGCTACACCTTC.

This clonotype was counted only a few times. The chain combines TRBV20-1 with TRBJ2-7, with D unclear. V lost 5 bases to trimming and J lost 5 bases, with 19 bases between them. This CDR3 comprises 14 residues. Germline-derived CDR1 and CDR2 are DFQATT and SNEGSKA (reference sequence). CDR3 amino acids: CSAEGSGPKNEQYF. The CDR3, as DNA: TGCAGTGCTGAAGGGTCCGGTCCAAAGAACGAGCAGTACTTC.

The rearrangement uses TRBV21-1 and TRBJ1-5. TRBV21-1 is a pseudogene. This CDR3 region has 16 residues. For the CDR3, the DNA is TGTGCCAGCAGCACCCCGCTGGGGGGAGAGGATCAGCCCCAGCATTTT. Encoded protein: CASSTPLGGEDQPQHF.

The chain recombines TRBV5-1 with TRBJ2-5, with 8 nucleotides matching TRBD1. The end of the DNA fits TRBJ2-7 better, so the J call may be wrong. Germline lookup yields CDR1 SGHRS and CDR2 YFSETQ. CDR3 length equals 13 residues. CDR3: CASSSQGANEQYF. CDR3 nucleotide sequence: TGCGCCAGCAGCTCGCAGGGGGCCAACGAGCAGTACTTC.

The genes are TRBV21-1 and TRBJ2-1; no DNA check was done on the table's D call, TRBD2. TRBV21-1 is classified as a pseudogene. The CDR3 is 22 amino acids. CDR3: CASSKGLAGGAVGLKMANEQFF. The CDR3 nucleotides read TGTGCCAGCAGCAAGGGGCTAGCGGGAGGGGCTGTGGGTCTCAAGATGGCCAATGAGCAGTTCTTC.

V is TRBV7-2 and J is TRBJ1-4; D unclear. From germline, CDR1 is SGHTA and CDR2 FQGNSA. V dropped 3 bases and J dropped 11 bases, with 10 bases sitting between them. The CDR3 has 12 amino acids. The CDR3 region is CASSFSIGKLFF. The CDR3 DNA reads as TGTGCCAGCAGCTTCTCCATTGGGAAACTGTTTTTT.

This clonotype was found a few times. The CDR3 loop is CSAGTGAPPYNEQFF. CDR3 coding DNA: TGCAGTGCTGGGACAGGGGCTCCACCCTACAATGAGCAGTTCTTC. The chain recombines TRBV20-1 with TRBJ2-1; 10 bases agree with TRBD1. V shed 5 bases and J 2 bases; nucleotides not matched to a gene: 6. This CDR3 is 15 amino acids long. Germline-derived CDR1 and CDR2 are DFQATT and SNEGSKA (reference sequence).

This sequence joins TRBV7-2 and TRBJ2-7; D is perhaps TRBD1 or TRBD2 (7 bases each). TRBJ2-5 explains the end of the DNA better; the J call may be wrong. This CDR3 has 14 residues. Germline V gives CDR1 SGHTA, CDR2 FQGNSA. Here the CDR3 reads CASNSRGGRETQYF. CDR3 in DNA: TGTGCCAGCAATTCCAGGGGGGGCAGGGAGACCCAGTACTTC.

This clonotype was found a few times. The chain uses TRBV27 and TRBJ2-7, with a tentative D call TRBD1 (7 bases). This CDR3 is 17 amino acids long. Germline V CDR1 and CDR2: MNHEY, SMNVEV (reference sequence). The V end was cut by 2 bases, the J end by 0 bases, with 17 bases between. CDR3 region: CASSLGTGGQFSYEQYF. The CDR3, as DNA: TGTGCCAGCAGTTTAGGAACCGGGGGACAGTTCTCCTACGAGCAGTACTTC.

V is TRBV2 and J is TRBJ1-1; D unresolved. V was trimmed by 7 bases and J by 4 bases, leaving 16 bases between them. The germline V gene encodes CDR1 SNHLY and CDR2 FYNNEI. This CDR3 has 14 residues. The CDR3 DNA follows: TGTGCCAGCACGGGAGACTCTATGGTCACTGAAGCTTTCTTT. It yields the protein CASTGDSMVTEAFF.

V and J are TRBV20-1 and TRBJ2-5; no clear D gene. The DNA end is a closer match to TRBJ2-7, so the J assignment may be wrong. CDR3 length: 14 amino acids. Germline lookup yields CDR1 DFQATT and CDR2 SNEGSKA (reference sequence). The CDR3 sequence is CSASPGQRVYEQYF. As DNA, the CDR3 is TGCAGTGCTAGTCCCGGGCAGCGAGTTTACGAGCAGTACTTC.